Reported below is one T cell receptor (beta chain). Its antigen is not known. The data were obtained in a study of graft-versus-host responses after intestinal transplantation. The data were produced by immunoSEQ multiplex PCR, yet TCRdb's version contains in-frame clones alone and is incomplete. The sample yields 38,000 or so clones, roughly 96% seen once. This TCR came from a human donor who was the organ donor for an intestinal transplant. The material sequenced was unstimulated CD8+ T cells sorted from spleen or lymph node cells, taken before transplant.

CDR3 amino acids: CASSQGQGRAFF. DNA of the CDR3: TGTGCCAGCAGCCAAGGACAGGGGAGGGCTTTCTTT. The chain employs TRBV4-2 and TRBJ1-1; TRBD1 matches 8 bases. This CDR3 comprises 12 residues. The germline CDR1 and CDR2 sequences are LGHNA and YNFKEQ. With V trimmed by 1 base and J by 11 bases, 3 bases remained unmatched.